Detailed here is one T cell receptor (beta chain). Generated by immunoSEQ multiplex PCR, the TCRdb table keeps only in-frame clones and is missing some. The sample comprises 300,000 to 350,000 clones, roughly 88% of which are singletons, and around 4.6% rests with the top ten. Everyone who took part was 18 to 89 years old, and they came from about two dozen US areas. The data are from a study of blood T cell repertoires in COVID-19. The wider study: Italy, Spain and the United States were the sources of the convalescent and acute COVID-19 samples. Nucleic acid was either cDNA or gDNA, and it came from T cells, B-cell-depleted T cells, or PBMCs.

The CDR3 is 14 amino acids. The V gene's germline CDR1 is SEHNR and CDR2 FQNEAQ (reference sequence). The V gene end was trimmed by 2 bases and the J gene end by 6 bases; junction bases not matched to a gene: 3. Sequencing input: PBMCs or T cells enriched from blood (not recorded which). This chain joins TRBV7-9 and TRBJ1-5; TRBD1 aligns across 8 bases. The clonotype was recovered from a young man who had recovered from COVID-19. Here the CDR3 DNA reads TGTGCCAGCAGCTTATCGACAGGGGTTCAGCCCCAGCATTTT. It codes for CASSLSTGVQPQHF.